Only a few counts were recorded for the clone carrying this TCR beta chain. The data were produced by immunoSEQ multiplex PCR, yet TCRdb's version contains in-frame clones alone and is incomplete. The sample lists approximately 97,000 clones, 70% to 90% seen once, with about 14% in the top ten. In germline, CDR1 is SNHLY, CDR2 FYNNEI. Trimming shortened V by 4 bases and J by 12 bases, and 19 bases separated the two germline ends. This CDR3 has 15 amino acids. This specimen comes from a study of control samples from healthy donors and cancer patients. The V gene is TRBV2, the J gene TRBJ1-6; a possible D gene is TRBD1 (5 bases). Source material: blood. The source of this sequence is a man aged 25-45 years in good health. The CDR3 reads CASSASGTAWGPLHF. In DNA form, the CDR3 reads TGTGCCAGCAGTGCGTCCGGGACGGCCTGGGGACCCCTCCACTTT. Together with reference TRBV2 and TRBJ1-6, the CDR3 gives the full variable domain: EPEVTQTPSHQVTQMGQEVILRCVPISNHLYFYWYRQILGQKVEFLVSFYNNEISEKSEIFDDQFSVERPDGSNFTLKIRSTKLEDSAMYFCASSASGTAWGPLHFGNGTRLTVT.